Following are 28 T cell receptor beta chains from one sample sequenced in a study of regulatory T cells in long-lasting Graves disease. Arm-PCR with iRepertoire HTBI primers amplified the CDR3 regions for these TCR beta libraries. TCRdb re-analysed the multiplex PCR reads in MiXCR, keeping a single row per CDR3 protein. The data hold hundreds of thousands of distinct CDR3 sequences, with less than 15% observed a single time. The time point denotes: newly diagnosed GD, antithyroid drugs for less than 3 months. With RNA extracted from PBMCs as input, the TCR library was made. These same records also appear under a second study, on T cells in Graves' hyperthyroidism and ophthalmopathy.

Material: peripheral blood mononuclear cells (PBMCs), obtained at new diagnosis, from a patient treated with antithyroid drugs. The receptor set was obtained from a man younger than 40 with Graves disease.

The V and J genes are TRBV12-3 or TRBV12-4 and TRBJ2-7, with TRBD2 as a possible D gene (6 bases). Trimming removed 4 bases at V and 10 bases at J, with 14 bases between. This CDR3 has 12 residues. CDR3 DNA sequence: TGTGCCAGCAGTTCAGTAGCGGCAGAACAGTACTTC. Residues: CASSSVAAEQYF.

Many counts were recorded for this clonotype. This chain uses TRBV11-2 with TRBJ2-1, with 9 bases lining up with TRBD2. This CDR3 has 15 residues. Germline V lookup: CDR1 SGHAT, CDR2 FQNNGV. V trimming: 6 bases; J trimming: 4 bases; junction bases outside the gene matches: 7. The CDR3 region is CASRPLAGRYNEQFF. CDR3 bases: TGTGCCAGCAGACCTCTAGCGGGACGGTACAATGAGCAGTTCTTC.

The CDR3 protein is CATSDREGSGEQFF. CDR3 DNA: TGTGCCACCAGTGACCGGGAGGGGAGTGGTGAGCAGTTCTTC. The chain joins TRBV24-1 to TRBJ2-1, with 8 nucleotides matching TRBD2. This CDR3 has 14 amino acids. CDR1 is KGHDR and CDR2 is SFDVKD in the germline V gene. After removal of 4 bases from V and 9 bases from J, the junction contained 7 bases not matched to a gene.

This chain uses TRBV12-5 with TRBJ1-5, with D possibly being TRBD1 (5 bases). The CDR3 is made up of 13 amino acids. Germline CDR1 LGHNT, CDR2 FRNRAP. Trimming took 1 base from V and 4 from J, leaving 5 bases between them. The CDR3 loop reads CASGLAGNQPQHF. The DNA for the CDR3 is TGTGCTAGTGGTTTGGCAGGGAATCAGCCCCAGCATTTT.

In this sample, this clonotype turned up many times. CDR3 DNA sequence: TGTGCCACCATAGGGGATACAAAGACCCAGTACTTC. This codes for CATIGDTKTQYF. This chain links TRBV6-2 or TRBV6-3 with TRBJ2-5, with D possibly matching TRBD1 (5 bases). The V gene's germline CDR1 is MNHEY and CDR2 SVGEGT. Trimming stripped 10 bases from V and 6 bases from J, with 15 bases between. This CDR3 contains 12 residues.

This clonotype showed up many times. The genes are TRBV12-3 or TRBV12-4 and TRBJ2-2; no firm D call. CDR3 length: 13 amino acids. V dropped 5 bases and J dropped 6 bases, with 10 bases sitting between them. This CDR3 is CASSPDPPGELFF. The CDR3 DNA follows: TGTGCCAGCAGTCCTGACCCCCCCGGGGAGCTGTTTTTT.

This clonotype was seen repeatedly, ten times or more. The CDR3 coding sequence is TGTGCCAGCAGCTTCCCTCCCGCACAGGGGCGTGAGCAGTACTTC. It translates to CASSFPPAQGREQYF. The chain joins TRBV7-2 to TRBJ2-7; 7 bases match TRBD1. There are 15 residues in the CDR3. The germline gives CDR1 SGHTA, CDR2 FQGNSA. V lost 3 bases to trimming and J lost 7 bases; unmatched junction nucleotides: 12.

This clonotype has just a few counts. This sequence joins TRBV28 and TRBJ2-4, with a weak D call TRBD1 (6 bases). CDR3 size: 14 residues. CDR1 and CDR2 from the germline V gene are MDHEN and SYDVKM. V lost 6 bases and J 13 bases, leaving 22 bases between the germline ends. CDR3 loop: CASSNRDPVGGQYF. CDR3 in DNA: TGTGCCAGCAGCAACAGGGATCCAGTTGGTGGACAGTACTTC.

The genes are TRBV7-9 and TRBJ1-5; tentative D call: TRBD1 (5 bases). The CDR3 covers 13 residues. The germline CDR1 and CDR2 sequences are SEHNR and FQNEAQ (reference sequence). V lost 5 bases, J lost 11 bases, and 16 bases lay in between. This CDR3 reads CASSAGTALSQHF. CDR3 nucleotide sequence: TGTGCCAGCAGCGCCGGGACCGCCTTATCCCAGCATTTT.

This clonotype was seen ten or more times. This chain connects TRBV30 to TRBJ1-3; D remains unclear. Trimming pared 0 bases from V and 4 bases from J, leaving 4 bases between. The CDR3 has 12 amino acids. The germline CDR1 and CDR2 sequences are GTSNPN and SVGIG (reference sequence). This CDR3 reads CAWSVRGNTIYF. The CDR3 DNA reads as TGTGCCTGGAGTGTACGCGGAAACACCATATATTTT.

This clonotype was found many times. The chain recombines TRBV7-8 with TRBJ2-3; D is undetermined. The CDR3 contains 13 residues. Germline CDR1 SGHVS, CDR2 FQNEAQ. The V end was cut by 3 bases, the J end by 4 bases, with 8 bases between. The CDR3 DNA is TGTGCCAGCAGCTTGGGTTCGTCAGATACGCAGTATTTT. The encoded protein is CASSLGSSDTQYF.

The gene calls are TRBV11-1 and TRBJ2-5, with a weak D call TRBD2 (6 bases). The V end lost 3 bases, the J end lost 9 bases, and 23 bases lay between the germline ends. Germline V gives CDR1 SGHAT, CDR2 FQDESV (reference sequence). The CDR3 length is 16 residues. The CDR3 is CASSFYRGGPGSAQYF. For the CDR3, the DNA is TGTGCCAGCAGCTTCTACAGAGGAGGGCCTGGATCGGCCCAGTACTTC.

The chain combines TRBV20-1 with TRBJ2-5; 9 nucleotides agree with TRBD1. Germline loops: CDR1 DFQATT, CDR2 SNEGSKA (reference sequence). The CDR3 consists of 13 residues. Losses at the gene ends were 6 bases for V and 4 bases for J; bases not matched to a gene: 6. The chain's CDR3 is CSASTGQGETQYF. CDR3 nucleotides: TGCAGTGCGTCCACGGGACAGGGAGAGACCCAGTACTTC.

This clonotype was detected only a few times. The chain employs TRBV30 and TRBJ1-4; D might be TRBD1 (6 bases). This CDR3 region has 16 residues. Germline CDR1 GTSNPN, CDR2 SVGIG (reference sequence). The germline V and J ends were trimmed by 2 bases and 6 bases, with 19 bases remaining between them. CDR3 in DNA: TGTGCCTGGAGTCGAAACGAAGGGAGGGGGGATGAAAAACTGTTTTTT. Translated: CAWSRNEGRGDEKLFF.

This clonotype was recorded many times. The V gene is TRBV29-1, the J gene TRBJ2-2; possibly TRBD2 for D (5 bases). Germline-derived CDR1 and CDR2 are SQVTM and ANQGSEA. This CDR3 spans 14 amino acids. V lost 8 bases, J lost 3 bases, and 16 bases lay in between. In DNA, the CDR3 is TGCAGCATAAGAGGGAGAATACACACCGGGGAGCTGTTTTTT. It yields the protein CSIRGRIHTGELFF.

This clonotype was picked up many times. The rearrangement joins TRBV5-1 to TRBJ2-3; 7 nucleotides line up with TRBD2. Germline assignment: CDR1 SGHRS and CDR2 YFSETQ. Trimming took 0 bases from V and 2 from J; bases not matched to a gene: 6. This CDR3 comprises 16 residues. This CDR3 reads CASSLGLAPNTDTQYF. The CDR3 nucleotides read TGCGCCAGCAGCTTGGGACTAGCTCCCAACACAGATACGCAGTATTTT.

This clonotype has more than one count but fewer than ten. The CDR3 DNA follows: TGTGCCTGGGCCCACACAGATACGCAGTATTTT. Its translation: CAWAHTDTQYF. V gene TRBV30 combines with J gene TRBJ2-3; D is undetermined. CDR1 and CDR2 (germline): GTSNPN, SVGIG (reference sequence). V gave up 5 bases and J gave up 2 bases, with 5 bases separating them. The CDR3 is 11 amino acids.

This chain's CDR3 is CASRDLYTGELFF. The CDR3 DNA sequence: TGCGCCAGCCGGGACCTATACACCGGGGAGCTGTTTTTT. V is TRBV4-1 and J is TRBJ2-2; D is perhaps TRBD1 or TRBD2 (5 bases each). The CDR3 spans 13 residues. The V end lost 8 bases, the J end lost 3 bases, and 10 bases lay between the germline ends. Per the germline V gene, CDR1 is MGHRA and CDR2 is YSYEKL.

Comment on this clonotype: A read error may explain this, as a much larger clone is one base away. The chain has TRBV2 and TRBJ2-1; 9 nucleotides match TRBD1. The CDR3 is made up of 14 amino acids. CDR1 and CDR2 (germline): SNHLY, FYNNEI. The CDR3 nucleotides read TGTGCCAGCAGTGAGGGACAGGGTGTGAAGACCCAGTGCTTC. This encodes CASSEGQGVKTQCF.

This clonotype was detected ten times or more. The chain recombines TRBV12-3 or TRBV12-4 with TRBJ1-2; D is uncertain. The CDR3 sequence is 15 residues long. V lost 3 bases, J lost 0 bases, and 11 bases lay in between. The CDR3 loop reads CASSFSHRPNYGYTF. For the CDR3, the DNA is TGTGCCAGCAGTTTTTCCCACAGACCTAACTATGGCTACACCTTC.

Ten or more counts support this clonotype. The J gene is TRBJ2-7, the V gene TRBV28, with unresolved D. V lost 7 bases, J lost 2 bases, and 15 bases lay in between. Per germline, CDR1 MDHEN and CDR2 SYDVKM. The CDR3 spans 14 residues. The CDR3 sequence is CASNPQTLTYEQYF. The CDR3, as DNA: TGTGCCAGCAATCCTCAGACATTGACCTACGAGCAGTACTTC.

The genes are TRBV18 and TRBJ1-1, with 8 bases lining up with TRBD1. V shed 3 bases and J 2 bases; nucleotides not matched to a gene: 5. This CDR3 is 15 amino acids long. The germline gives CDR1 KGHSH, CDR2 LQKENI. The CDR3 region has the DNA TGTGCCAGCTCACCGGAAGGACAGGGAAACACTGAAGCTTTCTTT. Protein: CASSPEGQGNTEAFF.

The V and J genes are TRBV7-9 and TRBJ1-3, with D possibly TRBD1 on 6 matching bases. Between the trimmed V and J ends, which lost 3 bases and 1 base, there was a span of 13 bases. Germline V CDR1 and CDR2: SEHNR, FQNEAQ (reference sequence). There are 16 residues in the CDR3. CDR3 protein: CASSFRGQVSGNTIYF. CDR3 nucleotide sequence: TGTGCCAGCAGCTTCAGGGGCCAAGTTTCTGGAAACACCATATATTTT.

Remarks on this clonotype: This CDR3 fails to terminate in the conserved phenylalanine or tryptophan, so it likely reflects a read error. The chain couples TRBV6-1 to TRBJ1-6, with D possibly being TRBD1 (6 bases). This CDR3 contains 17 residues. Germline CDR1 reads MNHNS; CDR2 reads SASEGT. V was pared by 7 bases and J by 0 bases, with 16 bases between. The CDR3 spells CASIRDTRLSYNSPLHL. The CDR3 region has the DNA TGTGCCAGCATAAGGGACACCAGACTCTCCTATAATTCACCCCTCCACCTT.

This clonotype was seen ten or more times. DNA for the CDR3: TGTGCCGGGGGACAGCTAACCTACGAGCAGTACTTC. Translating it yields CAGGQLTYEQYF. The genes are TRBV2 and TRBJ2-7, with 7 bases identical to TRBD1. CDR3 length: 12 amino acids. The V segment lost 11 bases and the J segment 2 bases; nucleotides outside the gene matches: 6. Germline-derived CDR1 and CDR2 are SNHLY and FYNNEI.

This clonotype was detected ten times or more. V and J are TRBV28 and TRBJ1-2; D is unclear. The CDR3 extends over 15 amino acids. Germline V gives CDR1 MDHEN, CDR2 SYDVKM. Trimming left V 5 bases short and J 8 bases short, with 21 bases between. CDR3: CASSDFTDGIGGYTF. CDR3 nucleotides: TGTGCCAGCAGTGATTTTACTGACGGGATCGGGGGCTACACCTTC.

This clonotype was seen at least ten times. This chain joins TRBV12-5 and TRBJ2-5; D call uncertain. The CDR3 sequence is 13 residues long. Germline lookup yields CDR1 LGHNT and CDR2 FRNRAP. Trimming shortened V by 2 bases and J by 4 bases, and 8 bases separated the two germline ends. CDR3 residues: CASGLRVGETQYF. In nucleotides, the CDR3 is TGTGCTAGTGGTTTGCGGGTGGGAGAGACCCAGTACTTC. Full variable domain (outside the CDR3, taken from reference TRBV12-5 and TRBJ2-5): DARVTQTPRHKVTEMGQEVTMRCQPILGHNTVFWYRQTMMQGLELLAYFRNRAPLDDSGMPKDRFSAEMPDATLATLKIQPSEPRDSAVYFCASGLRVGETQYFGPGTRLLVL.

This clonotype was seen repeatedly, ten times or more. The V and J genes are TRBV28 and TRBJ2-7, with a tentative D call TRBD2 (6 bases). V gave up 6 bases and J gave up 0 bases, with 15 bases separating them. The CDR3 has 15 residues. Germline CDR1 is MDHEN and CDR2 is SYDVKM. The CDR3, as DNA: TGTGCCAGCAGGCGCGGGGTAACCGGCTCCTACGAGCAGTACTTC. Protein: CASRRGVTGSYEQYF.